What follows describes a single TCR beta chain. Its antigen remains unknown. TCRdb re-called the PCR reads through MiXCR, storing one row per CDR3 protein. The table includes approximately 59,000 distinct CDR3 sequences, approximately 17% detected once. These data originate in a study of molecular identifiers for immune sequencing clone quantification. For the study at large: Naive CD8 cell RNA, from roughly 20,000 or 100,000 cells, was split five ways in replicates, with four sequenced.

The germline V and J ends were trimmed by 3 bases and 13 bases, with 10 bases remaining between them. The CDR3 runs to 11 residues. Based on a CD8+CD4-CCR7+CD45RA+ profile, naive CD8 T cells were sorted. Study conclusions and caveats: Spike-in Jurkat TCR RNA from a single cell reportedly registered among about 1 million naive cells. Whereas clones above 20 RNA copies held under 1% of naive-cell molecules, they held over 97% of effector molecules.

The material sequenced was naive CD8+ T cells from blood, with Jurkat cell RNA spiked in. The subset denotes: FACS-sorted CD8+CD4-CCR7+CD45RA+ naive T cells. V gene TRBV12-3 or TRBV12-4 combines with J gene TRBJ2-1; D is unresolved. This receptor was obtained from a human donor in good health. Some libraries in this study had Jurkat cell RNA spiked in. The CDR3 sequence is CASSFASTQFF. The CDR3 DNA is TGTGCCAGCAGTTTCGCTTCTACACAGTTCTTC.